Listed here are 27 T cell receptor beta chains from one sample, sequenced in a study of blood T cells in healthy people across ages. For the second PCR, which ran for roughly 6 to 12 cycles, a sample-barcoded 5' primer and a J-beta primer mix were used. Using its own MiXCR run on the 5' RACE reads, TCRdb lists one record per CDR3 protein. In the table there are hundreds of thousands of distinct CDR3 sequences, 58% of which are singletons. Sequencing was done on a sample of blood. These receptors were taken from a man aged 25-45 years in good health.

In its sample, this clonotype was seen many times. V usage is TRBV5-1 and J usage is TRBJ1-2; maybe TRBD1 (5 bases). CDR3 length equals 15 residues. The germline V gene encodes CDR1 SGHRS and CDR2 YFSETQ. V shed 3 bases and J shed 0 bases, with 12 bases lying between them. The CDR3 nucleotides are TGCGCCAGCAGCTCCGGCGGCAGGGCTAACTATGGCTACACCTTC. Its protein product is CASSSGGRANYGYTF.

V and J are TRBV20-1 and TRBJ2-1; D ambiguous. The V end lost 1 base, the J end lost 2 bases, and 15 bases lay between the germline ends. The CDR3 is made up of 16 amino acids. CDR1 is DFQATT, CDR2 SNEGSKA, per germline (reference sequence). The CDR3 DNA reads TGCAGTGCTAGAGCCCCTAGTCCCCGTACCTACAATGAGCAGTTCTTC. It translates to CSARAPSPRTYNEQFF.

This clonotype was detected many times. The CDR3 loop is CSATTSGSYEQYF. CDR3 nucleotide sequence: TGCAGTGCCACGACTAGCGGATCCTACGAGCAGTACTTC. V gene TRBV20-1 combines with J gene TRBJ2-7, with 9 bases lining up with TRBD2. J lost 1 base, V lost 6 bases, and 4 bases had no gene match. Germline CDR1 is DFQATT and CDR2 is SNEGSKA (reference sequence). There are 13 residues in the CDR3.

This clonotype was recorded once. V and J are TRBV20-1 and TRBJ2-1, with D possibly TRBD2 on 6 matching bases. The ends were cut back, 3 bases at V and 3 bases at J, with 6 bases in the middle. The CDR3 is made up of 12 amino acids. Germline assignment: CDR1 DFQATT and CDR2 SNEGSKA (reference sequence). Here the CDR3 reads CSARRGYNEQFF. The CDR3 coding sequence is TGCAGTGCTAGGCGGGGCTACAATGAGCAGTTCTTC.

The sample holds a few counts of this clonotype. The CDR3 is CATVLLRTGYYEQYF. The CDR3 coding sequence is TGTGCCACCGTTTTGTTGAGGACCGGCTACTACGAGCAGTACTTC. The chain is built from TRBV2 and TRBJ2-7; the D is unclear. CDR3 length equals 15 residues. V was cut by 10 bases and J by 3 bases, with 22 bases left in between. CDR1 is SNHLY, CDR2 FYNNEI, per germline. Looking up the rest from reference TRBV2 and TRBJ2-7 gives the full variable domain: EPEVTQTPSHQVTQMGQEVILRCVPISNHLYFYWYRQILGQKVEFLVSFYNNEISEKSEIFDDQFSVERPDGSNFTLKIRSTKLEDSAMYFCATVLLRTGYYEQYFGPGTRLTVT.

This clonotype appeared a few times. V usage is TRBV7-9 and J usage is TRBJ1-2; 8 positions agree with TRBD1. The CDR3 runs 15 residues. CDR1 and CDR2 (germline): SEHNR, FQNEAQ (reference sequence). V lost 7 bases and J lost 5; bases outside the gene matches: 12. DNA of the CDR3: TGTGCCAGCATCCGGTCGGGGACAGGCTTTTATGGCTACACCTTC. It codes for CASIRSGTGFYGYTF.

The chain has TRBV7-8 and TRBJ2-1, with 11 bases matching TRBD2. The V gene end was trimmed by 5 bases and the J gene end by 4 bases; junction bases not matched to a gene: 7. The CDR3 extends over 16 amino acids. Germline V gives CDR1 SGHVS, CDR2 FQNEAQ. The CDR3 reads CASSLRRLAGYNEQFF. In DNA, the CDR3 is TGTGCCAGCAGCCTGAGGAGACTAGCGGGGTACAATGAGCAGTTCTTC.

The J gene is TRBJ1-1, the V gene TRBV5-6; possible D gene TRBD1, 6 bases. Looked up from germline, CDR1 is SGHDT and CDR2 is YYEEEE. This CDR3 has 15 residues. Trimming pared 0 bases from V and 0 bases from J, leaving 9 bases between. This chain's CDR3 is CASSLGGGLNTEAFF. DNA of the CDR3: TGTGCCAGCAGCTTGGGTGGGGGCCTGAACACTGAAGCTTTCTTT.

The chain couples TRBV7-9 to TRBJ2-7, with TRBD1 matching 12 bases. V lost 5 bases to trimming and J lost 3 bases; unmatched junction nucleotides: 8. CDR3 length equals 16 residues. CDR1 is SEHNR and CDR2 is FQNEAQ in the germline V gene (reference sequence). CDR3: CASSPEGDRGRYEQYF. The CDR3 DNA reads TGTGCCAGCAGCCCGGAAGGGGACAGGGGGCGCTACGAGCAGTACTTC.

This clonotype has a handful of counts. The CDR3, as DNA: TGTGCCAGCAGCTTAGTGGATGGCTACGAGCAGTACTTC. This sequence encodes CASSLVDGYEQYF. The V gene is TRBV7-2, the J gene TRBJ2-7, with D uncertain. The CDR3 totals 13 residues. V was shortened by 1 base and J by 3 bases, with 7 bases between the two germline ends. Germline V gene lookup returns CDR1 SGHTA and CDR2 FQGNSA.

This chain uses TRBV27 with TRBJ2-5; D is possibly TRBD1 (6 bases). The germline gives CDR1 MNHEY, CDR2 SMNVEV (reference sequence). The length of the CDR3 is 13 residues. V was trimmed by 5 bases and J by 10 bases, leaving 17 bases between them. CDR3 nucleotide sequence: TGTGCCAGCAGTCCCCGAGGGGGTGGAATCCAGTACTTC. Translation: CASSPRGGGIQYF.

The chain joins TRBV6-5 to TRBJ1-2, with TRBD1 as a possible D gene (6 bases). V lost 1 base and J lost 6, with 9 bases in between. CDR1 MNHEY and CDR2 SVGAGI come from the germline V gene. This CDR3 contains 13 residues. CDR3 residues: CASSYWPGDGYTF. The CDR3 DNA sequence: TGTGCCAGCAGTTACTGGCCAGGGGATGGCTACACCTTC.

The chain has TRBV27 and TRBJ2-7; maybe TRBD2 (6 bases). The DNA end favors TRBJ2-5, so the J call may be wrong. This CDR3 is built from 13 residues. Germline V gene data show CDR1 as MNHEY and CDR2 as SMNVEV (reference sequence). CDR3 in DNA: TGTGCCAGCAAACGCGGGGTTCAGGAGACCCAGTACTTC. It specifies CASKRGVQETQYF.

The gene calls are TRBV10-2 and TRBJ2-1, with TRBD2 as a possible D gene (6 bases). Trimming pared 4 bases from V and 6 bases from J, leaving 10 bases between. Per germline, CDR1 WSHSY and CDR2 SAAADI. This CDR3 comprises 13 residues. CDR3 bases: TGCGCCAGCAGTGTGGGGGGAACCAATGAGCAGTTCTTC. Its translation: CASSVGGTNEQFF.

Concerning this clonotype itself: Relative to the germline gene, one junction end is altered; a read error may explain this. J is TRBJ2-3 and V is TRBV4-3; 10 bases are shared with TRBD2. This CDR3 contains 14 residues. Germline-derived CDR1 and CDR2 are LGHNA and YSLEER. The CDR3 bases are TGCGCCAGCAGTCAAGGGACTAGCGCCGATACGCAGTATTTT. Protein product: CASSQGTSADTQYF.

This clonotype was picked up a small number of times. The chain has TRBV20-1 and TRBJ2-5, with TRBD2 identical over 11 bases. The V segment lost 6 bases and the J segment 4 bases; nucleotides outside the gene matches: 7. The CDR3 loop spans 14 amino acids. CDR1 is DFQATT and CDR2 is SNEGSKA in the germline V gene (reference sequence). The CDR3 DNA reads TGCAGTGCCCAGCCGGGACTAGCGGCAGAGACCCAGTACTTC. Its protein is CSAQPGLAAETQYF.

There are a few counts of this clonotype. The chain couples TRBV3-1 to TRBJ1-5; a weak D match, TRBD1 (6 bases). This CDR3 spans 15 amino acids. CDR1 is LGHDT, CDR2 YNNKEL, per germline (reference sequence). Between the trimmed V and J ends, which lost 1 base and 2 bases, there was a span of 9 bases. CDR3: CASSQVWTGNQPQHF. The CDR3 DNA sequence: TGTGCCAGCAGCCAAGTCTGGACAGGCAATCAGCCCCAGCATTTT.

This chain joins TRBV28 and TRBJ2-1, with 11 bases matching TRBD2. There are 15 residues in the CDR3. V trimming: 7 bases; J trimming: 3 bases; junction bases outside the gene matches: 5. Germline CDR1 MDHEN, CDR2 SYDVKM. The CDR3 DNA sequence: TGTGCCAGCAACCCCGGGACTAGCGGCTACAATGAGCAGTTCTTC. Translating gives CASNPGTSGYNEQFF.

The genes are TRBV7-9 and TRBJ2-5, with unresolved D. Trimming cost V 2 bases and J 2 bases, with 9 bases left between them. CDR3 size: 14 residues. Germline V CDR1 and CDR2: SEHNR, FQNEAQ (reference sequence). CDR3 in DNA: TGTGCCAGCAGCTTACAGAAAACACAAGAGACCCAGTACTTC. Translation: CASSLQKTQETQYF.

The V gene is TRBV28, the J gene TRBJ2-7; 7 bases agree with TRBD1. The CDR3 consists of 15 residues. V trimming: 2 bases; J trimming: 10 bases; junction bases outside the gene matches: 14. CDR1 is MDHEN and CDR2 is SYDVKM in the germline V gene. The CDR3 is CASSLPPGTDQKQYF. The CDR3 DNA reads TGTGCCAGCAGTTTACCACCCGGGACAGACCAAAAACAGTACTTC.

The chain has TRBV29-1 and TRBJ1-1, with D tentatively TRBD1 (5 bases). CDR3 length equals 14 residues. V lost 5 bases and J lost 1, with 14 bases in between. From germline, CDR1 is SQVTM and CDR2 ANQGSEA. The DNA for the CDR3 is TGCAGCGTTCCTGGGGCGTTGAGGAACACTGAAGCTTTCTTT. Encoded protein: CSVPGALRNTEAFF.

V gene TRBV19 combines with J gene TRBJ2-7; 9 bases map to TRBD1. Germline CDR1 LNHDA, CDR2 SQIVND (reference sequence). The CDR3 length is 17 residues. Trimming removed 4 bases from V and 6 bases from J; junction bases left unmatched: 16. CDR3 sequence: CASSTSYRGRERSEQYF. CDR3 nucleotides: TGTGCCAGTAGTACAAGCTACAGGGGGCGCGAACGTTCCGAGCAGTACTTC.

This chain links TRBV27 with TRBJ2-1, with 11 bases lining up with TRBD2. Germline V gene data show CDR1 as MNHEY and CDR2 as SMNVEV (reference sequence). V gave up 9 bases and J gave up 6 bases; unmatched junction bases: 7. This CDR3 has 14 residues. The CDR3 loop reads CASTSGSFFNEQFF. The CDR3 DNA reads as TGTGCCAGTACTAGCGGGAGTTTTTTCAATGAGCAGTTCTTC.

The chain is built from TRBV6-1 and TRBJ2-1, with D possibly matching TRBD2 (5 bases). The CDR3 consists of 14 residues. With 5 bases removed from V and 3 bases from J, the gap between germline ends came to 11 bases. Germline V gene sequence: CDR1 MNHNS, CDR2 SASEGT. DNA of the CDR3: TGTGCCAGCAGTTTGGCGGGCTTCTACAATGAGCAGTTCTTC. Its protein is CASSLAGFYNEQFF.

The V and J genes are TRBV28 and TRBJ1-2, with 8 bases that match TRBD1. This CDR3 comprises 16 residues. V lost 3 bases, J lost 2 bases, and 8 bases stayed unmatched. The V gene's germline CDR1 is MDHEN and CDR2 SYDVKM. The CDR3 nucleotides are TGTGCCAGCAGTTTGTCGGACAGGGCCGGGAACTATGGCTACACCTTC. Protein product: CASSLSDRAGNYGYTF.

This clonotype was counted a single time. The J gene is TRBJ2-7, the V gene TRBV7-9; D is possibly TRBD1 (6 bases). Germline lookup yields CDR1 SEHNR and CDR2 FQNEAQ (reference sequence). CDR3 length equals 15 residues. V was trimmed by 5 bases and J by 5 bases, leaving 19 bases between them. In DNA form, the CDR3 reads TGTGCCAGCAGCCCTTTCGACAGGTGGATTGACGAGCAGTACTTC. Translating gives CASSPFDRWIDEQYF.

This chain joins TRBV20-1 and TRBJ2-5; a possible D gene is TRBD1 (8 bases). The DNA matches TRBJ2-7 better at its end, which makes the J call doubtful. Germline assignment: CDR1 DFQATT and CDR2 SNEGSKA (reference sequence). The CDR3 consists of 14 residues. The chain's CDR3 is CSARRYRGTNEQYF. The CDR3 region has the DNA TGCAGTGCCCGCAGGTACAGGGGGACTAACGAGCAGTACTTC.